Following are 20 T cell receptor beta chains from one sample sequenced in a study of CD8 T cells in Susac syndrome. A quantity of about 0.45 to 1 ug RNA underwent reverse transcription using random hexamers. Via MiXCR, TCRdb re-called the immunoSEQ multiplex PCR reads, giving one row per CDR3 protein. The repertoire consists of some 130,000 distinct CDR3 sequences, with approximately 94% occurring once and the leading ten covering around 0.12%. Sample: CD4+ T cells from PBMCs. These receptor sequences come from a human donor with multiple sclerosis.

The V and J genes are TRBV20-1 and TRBJ1-2; D not certain. Trimming left V 0 bases short and J 7 bases short, with 9 bases between. Germline V lookup: CDR1 DFQATT, CDR2 SNEGSKA (reference sequence). CDR3 size: 12 residues. The CDR3 spells CSARDRPGGYTF. Here the CDR3 DNA reads TGCAGTGCTAGAGATAGACCAGGTGGCTACACCTTC.

V gene TRBV6-5 combines with J gene TRBJ2-7, with D unresolved. Trimming stripped 0 bases from V and 2 bases from J, with 8 bases between. This CDR3 has 14 amino acids. Germline CDR1 and CDR2: MNHEY and SVGAGI. This chain's CDR3 is CASSYSTLTYEQYF. In nucleotides, the CDR3 is TGTGCCAGCAGTTACTCGACTCTTACCTACGAGCAGTACTTC.

The chain employs TRBV29-1 and TRBJ1-2, with a tentative D call TRBD1 (6 bases). The CDR3 length is 12 residues. The V and J ends lost 4 bases and 12 bases respectively, with 18 bases between them. The germline gives CDR1 SQVTM, CDR2 ANQGSEA. In DNA form, the CDR3 reads TGCAGCGTTGTCCCTGGGACATCTCTTAACACCTTC. It codes for CSVVPGTSLNTF.

The J gene is TRBJ2-3, the V gene TRBV3-1, with TRBD2 matching over 7 bases. CDR1 LGHDT and CDR2 YNNKEL come from the germline V gene (reference sequence). This CDR3 has 16 residues. The ends lost 4 bases at V and 7 bases at J; junction bases unmatched: 14. The CDR3 region is CASSPGHPGGVHTQYF. The CDR3 DNA sequence: TGTGCCAGCAGCCCGGGCCACCCGGGGGGTGTTCATACGCAGTATTTT.

The V gene is TRBV28, the J gene TRBJ2-6; TRBD2 might be the D (5 bases). The germline V gene has CDR1 MDHEN and CDR2 SYDVKM. V gave up 10 bases and J gave up 3 bases, with 13 bases separating them. This CDR3 is 14 amino acids long. The CDR3 loop reads CATPGTGGANVLTF. CDR3 DNA sequence: TGTGCCACCCCGGGAACCGGTGGGGCCAACGTCCTGACTTTC.

This chain joins TRBV7-2 and TRBJ1-1, with 9 bases fitting TRBD1. Per the germline V gene, CDR1 is SGHTA and CDR2 is FQGNSA. CDR3 length equals 14 residues. V trimming: 3 bases; J trimming: 4 bases; junction bases outside the gene matches: 3. CDR3 in amino acids: CASSFADRGTEAFF. In nucleotides, the CDR3 is TGTGCCAGCAGCTTCGCGGACAGGGGCACTGAAGCTTTCTTT.

The rearrangement uses TRBV5-1 and TRBJ2-5; unclear D gene. The V end was cut by 1 base, the J end by 7 bases, with 5 bases between. Looked up from germline, CDR1 is SGHRS and CDR2 is YFSETQ. This CDR3 is 11 amino acids long. The DNA for the CDR3 is TGCGCCAGCAGCTTGATGGGGACCCAGTACTTC. Its translation is CASSLMGTQYF.

This chain connects TRBV18 to TRBJ2-5; D is perhaps TRBD1 (5 bases). Germline V gives CDR1 KGHSH, CDR2 LQKENI. Trimming removed 3 bases at V and 5 bases at J, with 13 bases between. The CDR3 runs 14 residues. In DNA form, the CDR3 reads TGTGCCAGCTCACCCGCCCAGGGTGGGGAGACCCAGTACTTC. This sequence encodes CASSPAQGGETQYF.

J is TRBJ2-5 and V is TRBV9, with TRBD2 matching over 12 bases. V shed 0 bases and J 5 bases; nucleotides not matched to a gene: 8. The V gene's germline CDR1 is SGDLS and CDR2 YYNGEE. The CDR3 is 17 residues long. The CDR3 loop is CASSVAPSGGAAETQYF. As DNA, the CDR3 is TGTGCCAGCAGCGTAGCGCCTAGCGGGGGGGCCGCGGAGACCCAGTACTTC.

This clonotype was seen a few times. This chain joins TRBV30 and TRBJ1-1; 11 bases are a match to TRBD1. Germline V gives CDR1 GTSNPN, CDR2 SVGIG (reference sequence). This CDR3 contains 12 residues. After removal of 5 bases from V and 4 bases from J, the junction contained 0 bases not matched to a gene. The CDR3 region is CAWGTGGTEAFF. For the CDR3, the DNA is TGTGCCTGGGGGACAGGGGGCACTGAAGCTTTCTTT.

In its sample, this clonotype was seen once. This chain connects TRBV28 to TRBJ2-7, with D unresolved. V lost 5 bases, J lost 6 bases, and 23 bases lay in between. CDR3 size: 16 residues. Germline CDR1 and CDR2: MDHEN and SYDVKM. The DNA for the CDR3 is TGTGCCAGCAGTCCTTGGCCACGGCTGGGGTTCCCCGAGCAGTACTTC. Its translation is CASSPWPRLGFPEQYF.

The V call is TRBV30, the J call TRBJ2-7, with 7 bases lining up with TRBD1. Trimming removed 2 bases from V and 2 bases from J; junction bases left unmatched: 9. Germline V gene lookup returns CDR1 GTSNPN and CDR2 SVGIG (reference sequence). CDR3 length: 15 amino acids. The CDR3 DNA follows: TGTGCCTGGAGTTTATCCCGGGACAGAACCTACGAGCAGTACTTC. Translated, it gives CAWSLSRDRTYEQYF.

This chain joins TRBV5-1 and TRBJ2-2; D unresolved. The CDR3 totals 14 residues. CDR1 and CDR2 (germline): SGHRS, YFSETQ. The ends were cut back, 3 bases at V and 4 bases at J, with 10 bases in the middle. The CDR3 protein is CASSSAGITGELFF. As DNA, the CDR3 is TGCGCCAGCAGCTCCGCTGGCATCACCGGGGAGCTGTTTTTT.

This chain uses TRBV29-1 with TRBJ2-5; 7 bases agree with TRBD2. The V and J ends lost 8 bases and 7 bases, in that order; junction bases with no gene match: 16. CDR3 size: 14 residues. Germline values: CDR1 SQVTM, CDR2 ANQGSEA. CDR3 protein: CSTLSLSGGGTQYF. The CDR3 DNA reads as TGCAGCACGTTGAGTCTTTCGGGGGGTGGGACCCAGTACTTC.

This chain connects TRBV5-1 to TRBJ2-5; D possibly corresponds to TRBD2 (5 bases). Germline V gives CDR1 SGHRS, CDR2 YFSETQ. There are 14 residues in the CDR3. V shed 4 bases and J shed 3 bases, with 13 bases lying between them. The CDR3, as DNA: TGCGCCAGCAGCCTCGGACCCGGGGAAGAGACCCAGTACTTC. It translates to CASSLGPGEETQYF.

The chain employs TRBV12-3 or TRBV12-4 and TRBJ2-7; 11 nucleotides agree with TRBD2. CDR3 size: 14 residues. V was clipped by 5 bases and J by 1 base; unmatched bases: 1. The CDR3, as DNA: TGTGCCAGCAGTACTAGCGGGGGATCCTACGAGCAGTACTTC. Translating it yields CASSTSGGSYEQYF.

The J gene is TRBJ1-3, the V gene TRBV20-1; no reliable D call. The V end lost 0 bases, the J end lost 2 bases, and 5 bases lay between the germline ends. CDR3 length: 13 residues. The germline V gene has CDR1 DFQATT and CDR2 SNEGSKA (reference sequence). For the CDR3, the DNA is TGCAGTGCTAGAGATAAGCCTGGAAACACCATATATTTT. Encoded protein: CSARDKPGNTIYF.

The V gene is TRBV5-1, the J gene TRBJ2-7; D might be TRBD1 or TRBD2, each matching 5 bases. The V and J ends lost 0 bases and 2 bases respectively, with 12 bases between them. This CDR3 comprises 15 residues. Per the germline V gene, CDR1 is SGHRS and CDR2 is YFSETQ. This chain's CDR3 is CASSLVAGTTYEQYF. The CDR3 nucleotides read TGCGCCAGCAGCTTGGTTGCAGGGACCACCTACGAGCAGTACTTC.

About this clonotype: Germline and junction disagree at one end, which may indicate a read error. This chain joins TRBV5-1 and TRBJ1-5, with a possible D match to TRBD1 (5 bases). This CDR3 has 15 amino acids. Germline CDR1 and CDR2: SGHRS and YFSETQ. Here the CDR3 DNA reads TGCGCCAGCAGCTTCCCGGGACCCCGCGATCACCCCCAGCATTTT. It yields the protein CASSFPGPRDHPQHF.

This chain joins TRBV6-1 and TRBJ2-1; tentative D call: TRBD1 (6 bases). Between the trimmed V and J ends, which lost 5 bases and 8 bases, there was a span of 10 bases. The CDR3 extends over 12 amino acids. CDR1 and CDR2 from the germline V gene are MNHNS and SASEGT. CDR3 coding DNA: TGTGCCAGCAGTTCCGAGGGGGATGAGCAGTTCTTC. It codes for CASSSEGDEQFF.